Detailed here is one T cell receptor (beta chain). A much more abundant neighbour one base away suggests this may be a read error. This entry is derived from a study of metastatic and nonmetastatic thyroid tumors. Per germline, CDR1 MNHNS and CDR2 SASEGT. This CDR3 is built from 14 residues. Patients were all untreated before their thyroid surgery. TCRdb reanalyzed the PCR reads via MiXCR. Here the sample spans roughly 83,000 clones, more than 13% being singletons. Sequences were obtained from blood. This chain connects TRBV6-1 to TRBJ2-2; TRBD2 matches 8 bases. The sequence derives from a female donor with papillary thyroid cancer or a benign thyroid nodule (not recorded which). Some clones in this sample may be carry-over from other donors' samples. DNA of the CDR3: TGTGCCAGCAGTAGCCCAGCGGGGGCCGGGGAGCCGTTTTTT. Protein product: CASSSPAGAGEPFF.